The clone carrying this T cell receptor (beta chain) was observed many times. What it binds is unknown. Multiple V-beta primers and a C-beta primer amplified TCRB from RNA. TCRB cDNA was made from roughly 450 ng total RNA. TCRdb redid the calling of the multiplex PCR reads with MiXCR, one entry per CDR3 protein. The sample contains tens of thousands of distinct CDR3 sequences, 60% to 65% of which appear only once. This record belongs to a study of tumor-infiltrating lymphocytes in glioblastoma multiforme. Overall study results and limits: T cells were not sorted into functional subsets. Only one glioblastoma patient had TCR and mutation analysis. Detected clone frequencies may not reflect cell counts, being RNA-based.

This CDR3 spans 21 amino acids. J gave up 0 bases and V 6 bases, and 16 bases lay outside the gene matches. CDR1 ENHRY and CDR2 SYGVKD come from the germline V gene. This receptor was obtained from a male donor with glioblastoma. Input material: brain tumor tissue. The chain carries TRBV10-3 and TRBJ2-1; 14 positions agree with TRBD2. CDR3 loop: CAIRDPTSGRAGANSYNEQFF. The DNA of the CDR3 is TGTGCCATCAGGGATCCGACTAGCGGGAGGGCCGGGGCAAACTCCTACAATGAGCAGTTCTTC.